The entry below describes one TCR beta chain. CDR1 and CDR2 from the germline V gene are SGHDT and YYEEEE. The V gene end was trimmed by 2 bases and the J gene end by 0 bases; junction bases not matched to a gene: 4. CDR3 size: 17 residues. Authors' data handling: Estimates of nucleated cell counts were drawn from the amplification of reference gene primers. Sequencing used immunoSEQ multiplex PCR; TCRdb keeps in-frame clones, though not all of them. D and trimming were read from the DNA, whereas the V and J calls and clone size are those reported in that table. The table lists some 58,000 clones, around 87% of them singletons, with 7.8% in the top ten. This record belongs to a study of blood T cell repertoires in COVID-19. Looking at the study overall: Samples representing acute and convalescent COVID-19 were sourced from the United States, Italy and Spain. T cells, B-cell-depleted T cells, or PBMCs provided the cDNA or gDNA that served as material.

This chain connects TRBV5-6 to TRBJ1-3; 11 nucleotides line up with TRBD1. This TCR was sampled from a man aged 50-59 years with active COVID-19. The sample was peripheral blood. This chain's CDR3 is CASSLPGTGGSGNTIYF. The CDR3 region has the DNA TGTGCCAGCAGCTTACCCGGGACAGGGGGCTCTGGAAACACCATATATTTT.